This T cell receptor (beta chain) was sequenced during a study of blood T cell repertoires in COVID-19. Overall study: Acute and convalescent COVID-19 specimens originated in the United States, Italy and Spain. The cDNA or gDNA used as material had been derived from T cells, B-cell-depleted T cells, or PBMCs.

The sample holds a few counts of this clone. The method was immunoSEQ multiplex PCR; TCRdb's version includes in-frame clones alone and lacks a portion of them. Counted here are some 180,000 clones, approximately 85% occurring once; the ten biggest clones make up approximately 8.9%. The sample comprised peripheral blood. This receptor was taken from a woman aged 55-69 years with acute or convalescent COVID-19.

The CDR3 DNA reads TGTGCCAGCTCACCCCTCCCGTGGGACAGGGACACTGAAGCTTTCTTT. It codes for CASSPLPWDRDTEAFF. The rearrangement joins TRBV18 to TRBJ1-1; 9 bases match TRBD1. V trimming: 3 bases; J trimming: 3 bases; junction bases outside the gene matches: 8. The length of the CDR3 is 16 residues. From germline, CDR1 is KGHSH and CDR2 LQKENI. Together with reference TRBV18 and TRBJ1-1, the CDR3 gives the full variable domain: NAGVMQNPRHLVRRRGQEARLRCSPMKGHSHVYWYRQLPEEGLKFMVYLQKENIIDESGMPKERFSAEFPKEGPSILRIQQVVRGDSAAYFCASSPLPWDRDTEAFFGQGTRLTVV.